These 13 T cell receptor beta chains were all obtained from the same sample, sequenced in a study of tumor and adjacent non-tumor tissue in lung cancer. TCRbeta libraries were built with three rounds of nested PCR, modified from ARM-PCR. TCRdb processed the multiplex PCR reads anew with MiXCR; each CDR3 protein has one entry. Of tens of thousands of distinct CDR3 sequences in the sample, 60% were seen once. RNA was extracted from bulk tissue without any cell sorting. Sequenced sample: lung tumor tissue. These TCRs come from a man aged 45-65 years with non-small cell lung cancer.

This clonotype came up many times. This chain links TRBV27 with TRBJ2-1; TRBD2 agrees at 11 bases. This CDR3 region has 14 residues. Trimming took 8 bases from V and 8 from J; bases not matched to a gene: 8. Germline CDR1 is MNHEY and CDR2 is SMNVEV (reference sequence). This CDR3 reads CASSGVAGGHEQFF. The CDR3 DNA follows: TGTGCCAGCTCTGGGGTAGCGGGGGGGCATGAGCAGTTCTTC.

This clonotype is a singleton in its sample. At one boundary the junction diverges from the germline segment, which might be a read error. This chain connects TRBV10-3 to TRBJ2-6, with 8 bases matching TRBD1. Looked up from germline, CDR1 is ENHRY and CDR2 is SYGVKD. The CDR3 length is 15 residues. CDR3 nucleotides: TGTGTCACAGGACAGGGAGAGACTGGGGCCAATGTCCTGACTTTC. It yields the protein CVTGQGETGANVLTF.

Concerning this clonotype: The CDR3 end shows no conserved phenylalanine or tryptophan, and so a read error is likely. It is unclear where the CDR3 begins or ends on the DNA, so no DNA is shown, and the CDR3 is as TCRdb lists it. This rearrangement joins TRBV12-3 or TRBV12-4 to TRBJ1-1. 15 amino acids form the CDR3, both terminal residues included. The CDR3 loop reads CASSNRREMNTESFL.

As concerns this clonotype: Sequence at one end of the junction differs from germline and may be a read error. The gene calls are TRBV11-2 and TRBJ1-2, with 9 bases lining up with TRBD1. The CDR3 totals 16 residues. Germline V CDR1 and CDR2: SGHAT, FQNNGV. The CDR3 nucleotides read TGTGCCAGCATCCCAGGGGGGACAGGGAATAACTATGGTTACACCTTC. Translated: CASIPGGTGNNYGYTF.

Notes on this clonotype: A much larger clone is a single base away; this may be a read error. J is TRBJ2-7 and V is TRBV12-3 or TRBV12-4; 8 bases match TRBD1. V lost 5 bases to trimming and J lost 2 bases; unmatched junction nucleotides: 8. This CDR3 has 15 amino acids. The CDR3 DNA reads TGTGCCAGCAGTCTGACAGGGGCTTCCACCTACGAGCAGTACTTC. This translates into CASSLTGASTYEQYF.

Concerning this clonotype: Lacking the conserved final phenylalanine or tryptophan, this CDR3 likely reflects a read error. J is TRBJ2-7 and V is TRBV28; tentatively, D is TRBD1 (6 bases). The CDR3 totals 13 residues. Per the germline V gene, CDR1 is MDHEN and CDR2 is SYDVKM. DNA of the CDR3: TGTGTCAGCAGTTTGTCGACAGGCCACGAGCAGTACTCC. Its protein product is CVSSLSTGHEQYS.

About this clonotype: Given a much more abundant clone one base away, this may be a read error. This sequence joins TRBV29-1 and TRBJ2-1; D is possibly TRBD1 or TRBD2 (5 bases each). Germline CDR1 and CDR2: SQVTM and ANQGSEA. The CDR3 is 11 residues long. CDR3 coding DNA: TGCAGCGTTGGGGGGTACAATAAGCAGTTCTTC. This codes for CSVGGYNKQFF.

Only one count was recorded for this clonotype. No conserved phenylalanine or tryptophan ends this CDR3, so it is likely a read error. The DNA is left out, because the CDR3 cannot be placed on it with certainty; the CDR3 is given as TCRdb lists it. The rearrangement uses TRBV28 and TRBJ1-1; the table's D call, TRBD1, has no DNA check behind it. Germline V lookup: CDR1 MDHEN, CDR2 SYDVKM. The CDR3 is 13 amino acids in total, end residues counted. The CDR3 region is CASRRDRITEASI.

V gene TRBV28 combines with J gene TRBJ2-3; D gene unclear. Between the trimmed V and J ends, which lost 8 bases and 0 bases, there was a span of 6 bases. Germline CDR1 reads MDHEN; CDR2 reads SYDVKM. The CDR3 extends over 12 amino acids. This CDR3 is CASLASTDTQYF. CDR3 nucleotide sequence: TGTGCCAGCTTAGCTAGCACAGATACGCAGTATTTT.

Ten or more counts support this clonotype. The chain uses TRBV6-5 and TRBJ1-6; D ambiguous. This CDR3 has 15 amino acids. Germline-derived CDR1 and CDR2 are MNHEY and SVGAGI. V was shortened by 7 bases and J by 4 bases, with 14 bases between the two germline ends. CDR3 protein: CASNFSPVYNSPLHF. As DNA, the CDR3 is TGTGCCAGCAACTTTTCCCCAGTTTATAATTCACCCCTCCACTTT.

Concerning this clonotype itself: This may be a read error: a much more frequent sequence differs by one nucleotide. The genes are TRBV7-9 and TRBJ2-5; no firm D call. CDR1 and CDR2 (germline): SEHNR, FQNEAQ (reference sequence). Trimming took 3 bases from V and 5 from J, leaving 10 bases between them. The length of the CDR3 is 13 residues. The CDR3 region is CASSFGSHETQYF. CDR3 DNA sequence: TGTGCCAGCAGCTTCGGTTCGCATGAGACCCAGTACTTC.

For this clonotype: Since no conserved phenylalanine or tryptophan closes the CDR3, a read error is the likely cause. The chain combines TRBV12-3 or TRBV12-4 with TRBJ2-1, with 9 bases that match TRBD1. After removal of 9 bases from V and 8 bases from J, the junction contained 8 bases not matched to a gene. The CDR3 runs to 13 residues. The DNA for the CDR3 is TGTGCCAGTAACAGGGACAGGGAGGATGAGCAGTTCCTC. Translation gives CASNRDREDEQFL.

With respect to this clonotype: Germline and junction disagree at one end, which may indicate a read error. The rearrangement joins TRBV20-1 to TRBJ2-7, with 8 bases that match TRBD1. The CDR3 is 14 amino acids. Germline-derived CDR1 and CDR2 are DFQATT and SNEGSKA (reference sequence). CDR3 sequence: CTARSRTGLMDQYF. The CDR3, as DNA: TGCACTGCTAGGTCAAGGACAGGGTTAATGGACCAGTACTTC.